This T cell receptor (beta chain) originates from a study of cytotoxic CD8 clonotypes in ibrutinib-treated CLL. Study-wide results and limits: Clonality rose at ibrutinib response, held steady in sustained remission, and fell toward baseline at progression.

Concerning this clone: Its specificity is not known.

The repertoire was sequenced with immunoSEQ multiplex PCR; TCRdb's copy has only in-frame clones and lacks some. The sample lists 90,000 to 150,000 clones; roughly 60% were seen once. From germline, CDR1 is GTSNPN and CDR2 SVGIG (reference sequence). The CDR3 is 12 amino acids. J gave up 5 bases and V 7 bases, and 6 bases lay outside the gene matches. V usage is TRBV30 and J usage is TRBJ2-5; 8 nucleotides agree with TRBD2. This receptor was obtained from a human donor with chronic lymphocytic leukemia. The input for sequencing was PBMCs, taken after 24 months of ibrutinib treatment. CDR3 region: CAFSGGGETQYF. CDR3 sequence (DNA): TGTGCCTTCAGCGGGGGTGGGGAGACCCAGTACTTC. Based on the CDR3 plus reference TRBV30 and TRBJ2-5, the full variable domain is SQTIHQWPATLVQPVGSPLSLECTVEGTSNPNLYWYRQAAGRGLQLLFYSVGIGQISSEVPQNLSASRPQDRQFILSSKKLLLSDSGFYLCAFSGGGETQYFGPGTRLLVL.